One and the same sample provided the 14 T cell receptor beta chains below, sequenced in a study of OX40 agonist ivuxolimab in advanced cancers. Libraries were constructed by the immunoSEQ multiplex PCR assay. TCRdb took over this immuneACCESS table, retaining in-frame rearrangements with V and J assigned. Such tables are incomplete; in checked studies, under half of the missing clones stem from an unresolved V gene, and the remainder is unexplained. The sample table holds some 87,000 clones, of which about 88% were seen once. The ten top clones hold approximately 0.67% of the sample. The sequencing here drew on CD4+ or CD8+ T cells sorted from blood, taken in a trial of the OX40 agonist ivuxolimab. These receptors originate from an adult with an advanced solid tumor such as melanoma, head and neck, liver or kidney cancer.

There are a few counts of this clone. The CDR3 region has the DNA TGTGCCAGCAGCTTAGGTGCAGGGAATGAGCAGTTCTTC. Translating it yields CASSLGAGNEQFF. The V call is TRBV7-3, the J call TRBJ2-1; D perhaps matches TRBD1 (5 bases). Germline assignment: CDR1 SGHTA and CDR2 FQGTGA. Between the trimmed V and J ends, which lost 2 bases and 7 bases, there was a span of 9 bases. The CDR3 is 13 amino acids.

V gene TRBV7-3 combines with J gene TRBJ2-2, with D perhaps TRBD2 (5 bases). The ends were cut back, 0 bases at V and 0 bases at J, with 8 bases in the middle. The germline V gene encodes CDR1 SGHTA and CDR2 FQGTGA. The CDR3 totals 16 residues. The CDR3 coding sequence is TGTGCCAGCAGCTTAACGTACGGGGCGAACACCGGGGAGCTGTTTTTT. Its protein product is CASSLTYGANTGELFF.

DNA for the CDR3: TGTGCCAGCTCACCAGGGGGCGATGGCTATGGCTACACCTTC. Its translation: CASSPGGDGYGYTF. The chain employs TRBV18 and TRBJ1-2, with D possibly TRBD1 on 6 matching bases. V was shortened by 2 bases and J by 4 bases, with 11 bases between the two germline ends. This CDR3 is built from 14 residues. Germline V lookup: CDR1 KGHSH, CDR2 LQKENI.

This chain connects TRBV4-3 to TRBJ1-2, with 7 bases identical to TRBD1. The junction had 10 bases not matched to a gene; V was cut back by 4 bases and J by 5 bases. From germline, CDR1 is LGHNA and CDR2 YSLEER. The CDR3 has 15 residues. CDR3 DNA: TGCGCCAGCAGCCCTAACAGGGGCGCTTCTTATGGCTACACCTTC. It translates to CASSPNRGASYGYTF.

The chain joins TRBV6-6 to TRBJ1-4; 8 bases align to TRBD1. V lost 4 bases, J lost 2 bases, and 6 bases stayed unmatched. The CDR3 covers 16 residues. Germline CDR1 and CDR2: MNHNY and SVGAGI (reference sequence). DNA of the CDR3: TGTGCCAGCAGTTCAGGGGGCCTCCTTACTAATGAAAAACTGTTTTTT. Translation gives CASSSGGLLTNEKLFF.

The chain links TRBV19 to TRBJ2-5; no clear D. This CDR3 has 15 residues. V was trimmed by 3 bases and J by 4 bases, leaving 15 bases between them. Per germline, CDR1 LNHDA and CDR2 SQIVND (reference sequence). The CDR3 region is CASSIGQAMGETQYF. CDR3 DNA sequence: TGTGCCAGTAGTATCGGGCAAGCGATGGGAGAGACCCAGTACTTC.

The chain combines TRBV6-5 with TRBJ2-2, with no clear D. Between the trimmed V and J ends, which lost 2 bases and 4 bases, there was a span of 11 bases. CDR1 MNHEY and CDR2 SVGAGI come from the germline V gene. CDR3 size: 15 residues. The CDR3 region is CASSYRRLSTGELFF. DNA of the CDR3: TGTGCCAGCAGTTACCGACGACTTAGCACCGGGGAGCTGTTTTTT.

The chain carries TRBV29-1 and TRBJ2-3; 8 nucleotides align to TRBD1. V lost 7 bases, J lost 5 bases, and 17 bases stayed unmatched. CDR3 length: 16 residues. Germline V gives CDR1 SQVTM, CDR2 ANQGSEA. CDR3 amino acids: CSAARAWGQDKDTQYF. For the CDR3, the DNA is TGCAGCGCCGCGCGGGCGTGGGGACAGGATAAAGATACGCAGTATTTT.

Comments on this clone: At one of its ends the junction is not consistent with the germline gene, which may arise from a read error. V and J are TRBV7-7 and TRBJ2-3; maybe TRBD2 (6 bases). CDR1 is SSHAT and CDR2 is FNYEAQ in the germline V gene (reference sequence). The CDR3 runs to 15 residues. In nucleotides, the CDR3 is TGTGCTAGCAGCCCGCGCGGGGTTGGCACAGATACGCAGTATTTT. It translates to CASSPRGVGTDTQYF.

The chain carries TRBV18 and TRBJ1-5; D unresolved. CDR3 size: 13 residues. The V end was cut by 9 bases, the J end by 5 bases, with 14 bases between. CDR1 and CDR2 (germline): KGHSH, LQKENI. The CDR3 nucleotides read TGTGCCAGACCGCCCCGCCGCTATCAGCCCCAGCATTTT. It codes for CARPPRRYQPQHF.

This chain uses TRBV5-1 with TRBJ2-7; possibly TRBD2 for D (5 bases). The ends were cut back, 0 bases at V and 0 bases at J, with 13 bases in the middle. This CDR3 region has 16 residues. Germline V CDR1 and CDR2: SGHRS, YFSETQ. The CDR3 spells CASSLAGGRSSYEQYF. As DNA, the CDR3 is TGCGCCAGCAGCTTGGCCGGAGGCAGAAGCTCCTACGAGCAGTACTTC.

The chain links TRBV6-5 to TRBJ2-3; 9 bases match TRBD1. V was clipped by 4 bases and J by 4 bases; unmatched bases: 3. The CDR3 is made up of 14 amino acids. Germline V CDR1 and CDR2: MNHEY, SVGAGI. The CDR3 DNA is TGTGCCAGCAGTTCGGGACAGGGCGCAGATACGCAGTATTTT. It translates to CASSSGQGADTQYF.

J is TRBJ2-7 and V is TRBV19, with a possible D match to TRBD2 (6 bases). The CDR3 sequence is 13 residues long. Germline V gene sequence: CDR1 LNHDA, CDR2 SQIVND (reference sequence). V lost 6 bases and J lost 4, with 13 bases in between. CDR3 region: CASSPVAEYEQYF. The CDR3 DNA reads as TGTGCCAGTAGCCCTGTAGCGGAATACGAGCAGTACTTC. Full variable domain (rest looked up from reference TRBV19 and TRBJ2-7): DGGITQSPKYLFRKEGQNVTLSCEQNLNHDAMYWYRQDPGQGLRLIYYSQIVNDFQKGDIAEGYSVSREKKESFPLTVTSAQKNPTAFYLCASSPVAEYEQYFGPGTRLTVT.

The chain couples TRBV9 to TRBJ2-3; D is ambiguous. The V end was cut by 0 bases, the J end by 0 bases, with 5 bases between. This CDR3 contains 14 residues. From germline, CDR1 is SGDLS and CDR2 YYNGEE. Written as DNA, the CDR3 is TGTGCCAGCAGCGTAGTGACTAGCACAGATACGCAGTATTTT. Encoded protein: CASSVVTSTDTQYF.